A single sample is the source of the 7 T cell receptor beta chains below, sequenced in a study of PD-1 blockade in classical Hodgkin lymphoma. As for time point: newly diagnosed, previously untreated cHL patient sample. By magnetic negative selection, CD4+ T cells were purified from thawed PBMCs. The protocol was immunoSEQ multiplex PCR, while the TCRdb copy is restricted to in-frame clones and leaves out a portion. The sample yields 20,000 to 25,000 clones, 89% seen once. Sequencing input: CD4+ T cells from blood. These receptors all come from a human donor with classical Hodgkin lymphoma.

This clone appeared a few times. V and J are TRBV7-3 and TRBJ1-5; D ambiguous. CDR1 is SGHTA and CDR2 is FQGTGA in the germline V gene. The CDR3 covers 12 residues. V was trimmed by 7 bases and J by 4 bases, leaving 8 bases between them. CDR3 sequence reads: CASNLYNQPQHF. The CDR3 DNA reads as TGTGCCAGCAATCTATATAATCAGCCCCAGCATTTT.

The V and J genes are TRBV28 and TRBJ1-2, with D tentatively TRBD1 (5 bases). The CDR3 loop spans 16 amino acids. Germline V lookup: CDR1 MDHEN, CDR2 SYDVKM. V was clipped by 2 bases and J by 6 bases, with 19 bases between them. Written as DNA, the CDR3 is TGTGCCAGCAGTTTAGCAGGGTATAAGGGACCAGATGGCTACACCTTC. Its translation: CASSLAGYKGPDGYTF.

This clone was counted once. The chain combines TRBV30 with TRBJ2-3, with D perhaps TRBD1 (6 bases). The CDR3 totals 13 residues. Germline V gene lookup returns CDR1 GTSNPN and CDR2 SVGIG (reference sequence). Trimming stripped 5 bases from V and 0 bases from J, with 9 bases between. This CDR3 reads CAWDRRSTDTQYF. DNA of the CDR3: TGTGCCTGGGACAGGCGTAGCACAGATACGCAGTATTTT.

The chain has TRBV6-5 and TRBJ2-1; D gene unclear. Trimming left V 7 bases short and J 8 bases short, with 21 bases between. CDR1 is MNHEY and CDR2 is SVGAGI in the germline V gene. CDR3 length equals 15 residues. CDR3 region: CASIPGGVGRYEQFF. CDR3 bases: TGTGCCAGCATCCCGGGCGGCGTGGGCCGGTATGAGCAGTTCTTC.

The chain recombines TRBV11-3 with TRBJ2-7; possibly TRBD2 for D (6 bases). CDR1 is SGHNT, CDR2 YENEEA, per germline. The CDR3 contains 14 residues. Trimming left V 4 bases short and J 6 bases short, with 16 bases between. The CDR3 nucleotides are TGTGCCAGCAGCTCCGGACGGACTAACTCCGAGCAGTACTTC. Residues: CASSSGRTNSEQYF.

CDR3 nucleotides: TGTGCCAGCTCCTTGACAGGGAACACTGAAGCTTTCTTT. Translation gives CASSLTGNTEAFF. The chain joins TRBV11-2 to TRBJ1-1, with D tentatively TRBD1 (6 bases). The CDR3 length is 13 residues. Trimming cost V 8 bases and J 1 base, with 11 bases left between them. Germline assignment: CDR1 SGHAT and CDR2 FQNNGV.

V is TRBV4-1 and J is TRBJ2-5; D possibly corresponds to TRBD1 (7 bases). CDR3 length: 15 amino acids. Germline CDR1 reads MGHRA; CDR2 reads YSYEKL. V lost 4 bases and J 2 bases, leaving 14 bases between the germline ends. The CDR3: CASSRIQGRQETQYF. The CDR3 nucleotides read TGCGCCAGCAGCCGCATACAGGGGAGGCAAGAGACCCAGTACTTC.